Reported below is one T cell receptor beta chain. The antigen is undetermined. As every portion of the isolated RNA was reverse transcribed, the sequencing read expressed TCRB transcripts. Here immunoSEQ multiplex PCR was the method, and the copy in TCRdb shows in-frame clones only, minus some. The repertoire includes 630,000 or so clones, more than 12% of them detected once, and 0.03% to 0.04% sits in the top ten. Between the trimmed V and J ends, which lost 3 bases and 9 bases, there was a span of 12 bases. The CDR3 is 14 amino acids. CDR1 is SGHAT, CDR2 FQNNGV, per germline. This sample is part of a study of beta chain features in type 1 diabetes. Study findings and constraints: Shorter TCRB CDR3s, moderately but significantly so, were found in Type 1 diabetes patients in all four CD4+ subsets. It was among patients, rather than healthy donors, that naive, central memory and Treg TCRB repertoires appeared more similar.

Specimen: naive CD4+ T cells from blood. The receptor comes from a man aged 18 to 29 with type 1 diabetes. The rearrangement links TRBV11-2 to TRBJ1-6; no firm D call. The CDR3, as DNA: TGTGCCAGCAGCTTTCTTGAGACCGCTTCACCCCTCCACTTT. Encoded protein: CASSFLETASPLHF.